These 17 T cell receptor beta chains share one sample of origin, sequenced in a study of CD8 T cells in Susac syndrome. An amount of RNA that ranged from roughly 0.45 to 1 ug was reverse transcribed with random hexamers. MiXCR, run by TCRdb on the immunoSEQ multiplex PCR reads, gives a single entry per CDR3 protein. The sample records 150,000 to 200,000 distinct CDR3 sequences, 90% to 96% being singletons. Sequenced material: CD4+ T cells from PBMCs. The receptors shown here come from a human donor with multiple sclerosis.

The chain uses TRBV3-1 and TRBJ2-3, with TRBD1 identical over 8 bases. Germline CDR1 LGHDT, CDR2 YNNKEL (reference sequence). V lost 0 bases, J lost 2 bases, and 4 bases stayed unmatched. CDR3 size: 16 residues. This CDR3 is CASSQDLQGATDTQYF. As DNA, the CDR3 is TGTGCCAGCAGCCAAGATCTTCAGGGGGCCACAGATACGCAGTATTTT.

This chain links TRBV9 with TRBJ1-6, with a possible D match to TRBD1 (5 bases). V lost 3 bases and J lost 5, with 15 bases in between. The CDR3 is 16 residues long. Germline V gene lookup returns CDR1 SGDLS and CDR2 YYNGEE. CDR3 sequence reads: CASSGAGGKNNSPLHF. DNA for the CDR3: TGTGCCAGCAGCGGCGCCGGGGGGAAAAATAATTCACCCCTCCACTTT.

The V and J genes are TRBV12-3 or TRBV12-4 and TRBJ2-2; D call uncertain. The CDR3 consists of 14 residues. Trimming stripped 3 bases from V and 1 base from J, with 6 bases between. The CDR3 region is CASSFSKNTGELFF. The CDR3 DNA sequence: TGTGCCAGCAGTTTTAGCAAGAACACCGGGGAGCTGTTTTTT.

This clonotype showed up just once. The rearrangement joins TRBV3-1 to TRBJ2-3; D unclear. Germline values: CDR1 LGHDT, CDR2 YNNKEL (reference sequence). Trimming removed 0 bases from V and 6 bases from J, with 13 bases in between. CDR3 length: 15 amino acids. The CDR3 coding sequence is TGTGCCAGCAGCCAAGATACCCGCCGGGCGGATACGCAGTATTTT. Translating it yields CASSQDTRRADTQYF.

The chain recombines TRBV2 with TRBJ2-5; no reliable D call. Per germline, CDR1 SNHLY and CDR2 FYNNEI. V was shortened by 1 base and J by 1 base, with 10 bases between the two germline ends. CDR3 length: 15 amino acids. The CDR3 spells CASSEDTSFQETQYF. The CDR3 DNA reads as TGTGCCAGCAGTGAAGATACGAGTTTCCAAGAGACCCAGTACTTC. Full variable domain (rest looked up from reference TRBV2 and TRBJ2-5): EPEVTQTPSHQVTQMGQEVILRCVPISNHLYFYWYRQILGQKVEFLVSFYNNEISEKSEIFDDQFSVERPDGSNFTLKIRSTKLEDSAMYFCASSEDTSFQETQYFGPGTRLLVL.

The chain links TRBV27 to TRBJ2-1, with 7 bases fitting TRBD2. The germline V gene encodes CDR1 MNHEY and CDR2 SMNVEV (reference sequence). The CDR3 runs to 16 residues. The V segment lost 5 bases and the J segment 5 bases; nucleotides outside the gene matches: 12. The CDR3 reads CASSPQLTSPDNEQFF. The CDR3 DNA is TGTGCCAGCAGTCCGCAACTGACTAGCCCCGACAATGAGCAGTTCTTC.

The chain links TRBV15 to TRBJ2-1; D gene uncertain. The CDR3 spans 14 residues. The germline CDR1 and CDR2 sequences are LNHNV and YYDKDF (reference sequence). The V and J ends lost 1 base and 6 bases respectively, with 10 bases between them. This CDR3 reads CATSRASGGNEQFF. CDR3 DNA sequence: TGTGCCACCAGCAGAGCCTCGGGTGGCAATGAGCAGTTCTTC. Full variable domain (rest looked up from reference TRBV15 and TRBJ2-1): DAMVIQNPRYQVTQFGKPVTLSCSQTLNHNVMYWYQQKSSQAPKLLFHYYDKDFNNEADTPDNFQSRRPNTSFCFLDIRSPGLGDTAMYLCATSRASGGNEQFFGPGTRLTVL.

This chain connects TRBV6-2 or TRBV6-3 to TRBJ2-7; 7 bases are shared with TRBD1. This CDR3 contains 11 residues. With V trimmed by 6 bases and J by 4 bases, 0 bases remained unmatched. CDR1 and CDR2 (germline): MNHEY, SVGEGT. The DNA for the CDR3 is TGTGCCAGCAGGGACAGGTACGAGCAGTACTTC. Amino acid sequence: CASRDRYEQYF.

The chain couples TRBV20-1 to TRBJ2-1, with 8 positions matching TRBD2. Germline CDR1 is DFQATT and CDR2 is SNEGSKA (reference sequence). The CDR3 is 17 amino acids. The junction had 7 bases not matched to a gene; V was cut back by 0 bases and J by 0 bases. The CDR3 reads CSARERASGSSYNEQFF. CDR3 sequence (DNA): TGCAGTGCTAGAGAGCGTGCTAGCGGGTCCTCCTACAATGAGCAGTTCTTC.

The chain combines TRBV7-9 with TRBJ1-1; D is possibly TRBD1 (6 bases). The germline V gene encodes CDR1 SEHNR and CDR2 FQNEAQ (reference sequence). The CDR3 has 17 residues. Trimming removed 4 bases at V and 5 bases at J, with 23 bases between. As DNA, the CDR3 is TGTGCCAGCAGCTCCCCCAATGGGGGCAGGGTGTCAACTGAAGCTTTCTTT. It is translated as CASSSPNGGRVSTEAFF.

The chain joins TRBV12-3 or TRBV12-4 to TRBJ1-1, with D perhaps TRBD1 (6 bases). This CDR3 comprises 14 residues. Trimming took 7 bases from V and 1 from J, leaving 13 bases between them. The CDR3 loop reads CASTIQGRNTEAFF. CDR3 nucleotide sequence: TGTGCCAGCACCATACAGGGCCGGAACACTGAAGCTTTCTTT.

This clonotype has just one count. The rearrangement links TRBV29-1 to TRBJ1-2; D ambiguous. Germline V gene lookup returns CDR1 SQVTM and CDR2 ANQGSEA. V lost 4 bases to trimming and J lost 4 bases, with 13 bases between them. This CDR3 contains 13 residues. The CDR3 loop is CSVVVPGPYGYTF. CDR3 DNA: TGCAGCGTTGTAGTTCCCGGGCCCTATGGCTACACCTTC.

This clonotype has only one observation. CDR3 nucleotides: TGTGCCAGCAGTGGGACATGGGGTGAAGCTTTCTTT. This translates into CASSGTWGEAFF. The chain joins TRBV6-1 to TRBJ1-1, with D perhaps matching TRBD1 (5 bases). This CDR3 contains 12 residues. Germline-derived CDR1 and CDR2 are MNHNS and SASEGT. Trimming removed 4 bases at V and 7 bases at J, with 10 bases between.

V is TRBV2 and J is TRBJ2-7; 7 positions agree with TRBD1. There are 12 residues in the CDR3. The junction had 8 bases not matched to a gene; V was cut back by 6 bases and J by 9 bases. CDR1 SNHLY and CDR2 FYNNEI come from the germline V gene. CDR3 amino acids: CASRNRGFGQYF. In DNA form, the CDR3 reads TGTGCCAGCAGGAACAGGGGTTTTGGGCAGTACTTC.

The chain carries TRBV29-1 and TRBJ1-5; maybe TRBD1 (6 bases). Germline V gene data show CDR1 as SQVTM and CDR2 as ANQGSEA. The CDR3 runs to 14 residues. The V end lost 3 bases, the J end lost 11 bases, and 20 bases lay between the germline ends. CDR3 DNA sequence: TGCAGCGTTGAGGACTCCGAACAGGGAAGGGCCCAGCATTTT. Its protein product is CSVEDSEQGRAQHF.

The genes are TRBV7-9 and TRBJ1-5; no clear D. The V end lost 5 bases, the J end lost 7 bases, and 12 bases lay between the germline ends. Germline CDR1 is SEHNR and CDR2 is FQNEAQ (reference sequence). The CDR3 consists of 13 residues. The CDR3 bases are TGTGCCAGCAGCGTCAGCGAAAGGCAGCCCCAGCATTTT. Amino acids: CASSVSERQPQHF.

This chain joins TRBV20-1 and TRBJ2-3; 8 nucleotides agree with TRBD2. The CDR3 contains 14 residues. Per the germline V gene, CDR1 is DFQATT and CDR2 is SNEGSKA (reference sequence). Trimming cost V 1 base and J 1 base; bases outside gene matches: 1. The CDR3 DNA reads TGCAGTGCTAGAGTTAGCGGGGGCACAGATACGCAGTATTTT. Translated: CSARVSGGTDTQYF.